Given below is one T cell receptor beta chain in context. This entry is derived from a study of blood T cell repertoires in COVID-19. Under the authors' procedure: Estimates of nucleated cell counts were drawn from the amplification of reference gene primers. Clones were sequenced by immunoSEQ multiplex PCR, and TCRdb holds only the in-frame ones, with some missing. For V, J and clone size, that table is used; D and trimming come from the DNA. The sample yields some 180,000 clones, 80% seen once. The V gene's germline CDR1 is SGHRS and CDR2 YFSETQ. Trimming shortened V by 4 bases and J by 0 bases, and 17 bases separated the two germline ends. The CDR3 runs 18 residues. Assignments of participants to cohorts depended upon their own reported clinical history.

The sample was PBMCs or T cells enriched from blood (not recorded which). The sequence was collected from a man aged 60 to 75 who had been exposed to COVID-19. The chain joins TRBV5-1 to TRBJ2-6, with D possibly being TRBD2 (5 bases). The CDR3 region has the DNA TGCGCCAGCAGCCTAGCCCCCCTAGCAGGCTCTGGGGCCAACGTCCTGACTTTC. Translating gives CASSLAPLAGSGANVLTF.